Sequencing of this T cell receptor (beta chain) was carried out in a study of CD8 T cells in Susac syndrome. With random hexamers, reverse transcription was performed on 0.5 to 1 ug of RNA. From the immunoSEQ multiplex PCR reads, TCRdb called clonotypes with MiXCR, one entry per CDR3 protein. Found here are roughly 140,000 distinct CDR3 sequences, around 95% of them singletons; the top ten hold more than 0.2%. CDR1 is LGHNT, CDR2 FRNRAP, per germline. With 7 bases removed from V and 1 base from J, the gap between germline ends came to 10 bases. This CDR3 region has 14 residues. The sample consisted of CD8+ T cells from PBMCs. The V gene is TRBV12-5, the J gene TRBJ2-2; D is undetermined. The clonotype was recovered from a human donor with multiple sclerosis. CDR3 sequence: CASEEGMNTGELFF. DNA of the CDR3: TGTGCTAGTGAAGAAGGGATGAACACCGGGGAGCTGTTTTTT.